The present T cell receptor (beta chain) was sequenced within a study of metastatic and nonmetastatic thyroid tumors. Turning to the study itself: Peripheral blood and tumor or nodule samples from malignant and benign thyroid patients were compared. Points from the study as a whole: For both blood and tumor, malignant thyroid tumors reportedly showed significantly higher TCR beta diversity than benign nodules did.

TCRdb re-called the PCR reads with MiXCR. Among fewer than 55,000 clones listed, roughly 15% were seen once. Worth noting for this clone: No antigen is known for it. The conserved closing phenylalanine or tryptophan is absent in this CDR3, likely reflecting a read error.

Thyroid surgery was preceded by no treatment in any patient. The length of the CDR3 is 14 residues. Germline V gives CDR1 SNHLY, CDR2 FYNNEI. J is TRBJ2-5 and V is TRBV2; weak D call: TRBD2 (6 bases). Sequencing was done on a sample of blood. This TCR was recovered from a female donor with papillary thyroid cancer or a benign thyroid nodule (not recorded which). Some clones in this sample may be carry-over from other donors' samples. In DNA form, the CDR3 reads TGTGCCAGCAGTCAAGCGGGTGTGTCAGAGACCCAGTACTCC. This translates into CASSQAGVSETQYS.